This record concerns one T cell receptor beta chain sequence. This CDR3 has 11 amino acids. Germline V gene lookup returns CDR1 SGHNT and CDR2 YENEEA. The V gene lost 5 bases and the J gene lost 5 bases, with 4 bases spanning the gap. This sample was taken from a study of blood T cell repertoires in COVID-19. Seattle patient enrollment occurred during active infection, with longitudinal follow-up thereafter. Only in-frame clones appear in the TCRdb table, and some are missing; sequencing was by immunoSEQ multiplex PCR. The table records under 200,000 clones, 86% of them present only once. The chain uses TRBV11-3 and TRBJ2-1; no firm D call. The sequenced sample consisted of peripheral blood. The clonotype originates from a woman aged 60-75 years with COVID-19, enrolled during active disease. As DNA, the CDR3 is TGTGCCAGCAGCCTAAACAATGAGCAGTTCTTC. Its translation: CASSLNNEQFF.